Listed below are T cell receptor beta chains from one sample, sequenced in a study of OX40 agonist ivuxolimab in advanced cancers. Profiled with immunoSEQ multiplex PCR; TCRdb holds only in-frame clones, not every one. The sample has 150,000 to 190,000 clones, around 94% seen once. Here the sequenced sample was CD4+ or CD8+ T cells sorted from blood, taken in a trial of the OX40 agonist ivuxolimab. The receptors stem from an adult with an advanced solid tumor such as melanoma, head and neck, liver or kidney cancer. CDR3s leave out the opening cysteine and the closing phenylalanine or tryptophan. The order of the fields is V gene, CDR3 protein.

V: TRBV29-1; CDR3: SVGNGPYEQY
V: TRBV7-7; CDR3: ASSLDAGPNTEAF
V: TRBV18; CDR3: ASSPRLAGGENEQF
V: TRBV5-6; CDR3: ASSRDSWGNQPQH
V: TRBV9; CDR3: ASSVVSTGRVYNEQF
V: TRBV5-4; CDR3: ASSLDGPSSYNSPLH
V: TRBV9; CDR3: ASSTPTGSGNTIY
V: TRBV5-6; CDR3: ASSLAGTQPQH
V: TRBV19; CDR3: ASSFAHRAPQH
V: TRBV4-3; CDR3: ASSQPGQGSTGELF
V: TRBV7-2; CDR3: ASSYDGTPTYEQY
V: TRBV6-6; CDR3: ASSYRPATNEKLF
V: TRBV5-6; CDR3: ASSFPQTPETQY
V: TRBV5-1; CDR3: ASSLGRGTAQETQY
V: TRBV5-4; CDR3: ASSLPATGELF
V: TRBV5-1; CDR3: ASSYPGQGGTEAF
V: TRBV6-5; CDR3: ASSYSRDTEAF
V: TRBV6-8; CDR3: ASSYSICPGRLRTNEKLF
V: TRBV11-3; CDR3: ASSPSSGSGANVLT
V: TRBV7-8; CDR3: ASSPRRTGGVYGNQPQH
V: TRBV10-3; CDR3: AISRLAGQETQY
V: TRBV5-5; CDR3: ASSLVGQDEKLF
V: TRBV2; CDR3: ASSSNRVMSNQPQH
V: TRBV28; CDR3: ASTPLGSNQPQH
V: TRBV6-5; CDR3: ASRVGASNTEAF
V: TRBV7-2; CDR3: ASSLEEGQPQH
V: TRBV2; CDR3: ASSRTGPTDTQY
V: TRBV11-2; CDR3: ASSPLTREATQY
V: TRBV6-1; CDR3: ASSVTDPNYGYT
V: TRBV5-5; CDR3: ASSFGQGEAYEQY
V: TRBV11-3; CDR3: ASSQYPGQSKTGELF
V: TRBV7-3; CDR3: ASSQDRDRTGELF
V: TRBV7-9; CDR3: ASSSGREISGANVLT
V: TRBV10-2; CDR3: ASSDLGRDTEAF
V: TRBV7-2; CDR3: ASSLTQVGEQY
V: TRBV2; CDR3: ASAPLHNEQF
V: TRBV25-1; CDR3: ASSESGRMREQY
V: TRBV5-1; CDR3: ASSGGSGAGDTQY
V: TRBV9; CDR3: ASSVAPSRSGSQDTQY
V: TRBV6-5; CDR3: ASSYRQGAQYGYT
V: TRBV14; CDR3: ASSPRYWETQY
V: TRBV27; CDR3: ASSLVPGSYGYT
V: TRBV7-6; CDR3: ASSFSEFGGGGTQY
V: TRBV6-1; CDR3: ASSPHWGGYEQY
V: TRBV9; CDR3: ASSVSEDISYGYT
V: TRBV27; CDR3: ASSPRGGVGYEQY
V: TRBV7-8; CDR3: ASSPGYQETQY
V: TRBV28; CDR3: ASSFQNSDYGYT
V: TRBV2; CDR3: ASRAPGTGLYTQY
V: TRBV9; CDR3: ASSATLAGTSTDTQY
V: TRBV10-2; CDR3: ASRETGGNEKLF
V: TRBV7-9; CDR3: ASSPYRVGGYT
V: TRBV21-1; CDR3: ASSKIRESSNQPQH
V: TRBV27; CDR3: ASSLRLAGESYNEQF
V: TRBV7-2; CDR3: ASSSGTGAGDSPLH
V: TRBV5-6; CDR3: ASSLKGGAYEQY
V: TRBV6-5; CDR3: ASSYASAGEGYT
V: TRBV10-3; CDR3: AISERTGGNQPQH